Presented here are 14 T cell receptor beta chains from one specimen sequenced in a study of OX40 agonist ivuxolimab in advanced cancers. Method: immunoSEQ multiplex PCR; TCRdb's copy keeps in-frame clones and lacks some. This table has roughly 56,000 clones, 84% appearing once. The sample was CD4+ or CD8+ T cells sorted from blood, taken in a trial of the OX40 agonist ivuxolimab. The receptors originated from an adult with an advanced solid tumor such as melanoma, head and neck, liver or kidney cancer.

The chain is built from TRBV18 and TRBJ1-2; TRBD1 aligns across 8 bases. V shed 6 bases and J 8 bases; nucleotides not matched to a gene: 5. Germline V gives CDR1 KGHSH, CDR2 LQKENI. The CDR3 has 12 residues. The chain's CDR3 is CASSTGGEGYTF. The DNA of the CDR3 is TGTGCCAGCTCTACAGGGGGAGAGGGCTACACCTTC.

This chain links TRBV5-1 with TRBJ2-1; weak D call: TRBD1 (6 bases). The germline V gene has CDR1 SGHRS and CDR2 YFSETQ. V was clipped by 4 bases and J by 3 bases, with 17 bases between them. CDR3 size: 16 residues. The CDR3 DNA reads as TGCGCCAGCAGCGGGCGCGACAGGAGAAACTACAATGAGCAGTTCTTC. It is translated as CASSGRDRRNYNEQFF.

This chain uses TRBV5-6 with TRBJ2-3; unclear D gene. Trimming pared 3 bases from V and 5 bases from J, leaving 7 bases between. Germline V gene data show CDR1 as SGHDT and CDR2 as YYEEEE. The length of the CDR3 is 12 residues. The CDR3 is CASSSLLDTQYF. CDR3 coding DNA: TGTGCCAGCAGCTCCTTGCTAGATACGCAGTATTTT.

CDR3 nucleotides: TGTGCCAGCAGCTTCAGTTGGGAGCGGGGTCAGGACACCGGGGAGCTGTTTTTT. Its translation: CASSFSWERGQDTGELFF. V is TRBV11-1 and J is TRBJ2-2; TRBD2 agrees at 7 bases. The CDR3 has 18 residues. Germline values: CDR1 SGHAT, CDR2 FQDESV (reference sequence). V lost 3 bases and J lost 3; bases outside the gene matches: 13.

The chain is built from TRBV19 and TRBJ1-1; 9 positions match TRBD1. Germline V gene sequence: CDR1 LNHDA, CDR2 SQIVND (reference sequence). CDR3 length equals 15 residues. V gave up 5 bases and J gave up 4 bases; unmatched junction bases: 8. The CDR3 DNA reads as TGTGCCAGTAGTCTGGGACAGGGTTGGACCACTGAAGCTTTCTTT. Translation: CASSLGQGWTTEAFF.

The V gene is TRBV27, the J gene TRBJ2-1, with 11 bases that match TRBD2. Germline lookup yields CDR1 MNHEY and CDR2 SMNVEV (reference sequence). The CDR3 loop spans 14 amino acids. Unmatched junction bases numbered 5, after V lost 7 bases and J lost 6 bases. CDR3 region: CASTLLAGVNEQFF. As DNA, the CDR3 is TGTGCCAGCACCCTACTAGCGGGAGTCAATGAGCAGTTCTTC.

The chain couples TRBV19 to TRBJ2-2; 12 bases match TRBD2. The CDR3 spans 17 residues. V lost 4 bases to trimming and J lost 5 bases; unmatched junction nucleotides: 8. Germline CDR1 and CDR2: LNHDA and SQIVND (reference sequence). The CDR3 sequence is CASSTLAGGHGTGELFF. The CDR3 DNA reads TGTGCCAGTAGTACACTAGCGGGGGGACACGGGACCGGGGAGCTGTTTTTT.

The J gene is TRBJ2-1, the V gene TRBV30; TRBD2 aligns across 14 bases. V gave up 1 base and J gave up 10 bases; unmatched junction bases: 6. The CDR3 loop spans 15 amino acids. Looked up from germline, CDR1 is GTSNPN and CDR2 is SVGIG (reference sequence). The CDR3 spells CAWSGGLAGDREQFF. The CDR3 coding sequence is TGTGCCTGGAGTGGGGGACTAGCGGGAGATCGAGAGCAGTTCTTC. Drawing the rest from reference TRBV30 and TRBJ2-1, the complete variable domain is SQTIHQWPATLVQPVGSPLSLECTVEGTSNPNLYWYRQAAGRGLQLLFYSVGIGQISSEVPQNLSASRPQDRQFILSSKKLLLSDSGFYLCAWSGGLAGDREQFFGPGTRLTVL.

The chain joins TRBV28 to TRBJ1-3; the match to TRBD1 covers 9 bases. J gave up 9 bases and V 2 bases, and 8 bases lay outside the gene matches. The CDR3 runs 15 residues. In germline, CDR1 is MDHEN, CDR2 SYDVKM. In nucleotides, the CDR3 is TGTGCCAGCAGTTTAGGCGGACAGGGGTCTGGCACCATATATTTT. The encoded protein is CASSLGGQGSGTIYF.

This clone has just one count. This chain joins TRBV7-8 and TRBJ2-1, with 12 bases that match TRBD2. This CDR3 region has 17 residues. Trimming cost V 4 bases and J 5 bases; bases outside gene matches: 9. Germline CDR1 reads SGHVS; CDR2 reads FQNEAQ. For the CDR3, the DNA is TGTGCCAGCAGCTCCCGGCTAGCGGGAGGGCCCAACAATGAGCAGTTCTTC. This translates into CASSSRLAGGPNNEQFF.

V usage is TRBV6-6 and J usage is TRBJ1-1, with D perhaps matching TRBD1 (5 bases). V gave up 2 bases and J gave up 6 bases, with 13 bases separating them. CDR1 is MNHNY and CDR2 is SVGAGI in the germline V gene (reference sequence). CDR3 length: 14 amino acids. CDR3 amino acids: CASSYAIQAPEAFF. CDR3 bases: TGTGCCAGCAGTTACGCTATACAGGCCCCTGAAGCTTTCTTT.

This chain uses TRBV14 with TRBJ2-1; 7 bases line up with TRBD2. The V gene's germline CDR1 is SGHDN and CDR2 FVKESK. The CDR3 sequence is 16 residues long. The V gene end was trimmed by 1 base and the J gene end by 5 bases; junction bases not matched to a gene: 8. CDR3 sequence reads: CASSQGSAGIDNEQFF. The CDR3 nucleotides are TGTGCCAGCAGCCAAGGGTCAGCGGGAATCGACAATGAGCAGTTCTTC. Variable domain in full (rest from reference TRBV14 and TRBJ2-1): EAGVTQFPSHSVIEKGQTVTLRCDPISGHDNLYWYRRVMGKEIKFLLHFVKESKQDESGMPNNRFLAERTGGTYSTLKVQPAELEDSGVYFCASSQGSAGIDNEQFFGPGTRLTVL.

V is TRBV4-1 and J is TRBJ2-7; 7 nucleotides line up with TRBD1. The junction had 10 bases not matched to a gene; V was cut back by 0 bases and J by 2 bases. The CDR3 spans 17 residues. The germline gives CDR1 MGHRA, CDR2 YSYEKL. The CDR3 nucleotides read TGCGCCAGCAGCCAAGACCTCGGGACAGCGGTGCCCTACGAGCAGTACTTC. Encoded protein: CASSQDLGTAVPYEQYF.

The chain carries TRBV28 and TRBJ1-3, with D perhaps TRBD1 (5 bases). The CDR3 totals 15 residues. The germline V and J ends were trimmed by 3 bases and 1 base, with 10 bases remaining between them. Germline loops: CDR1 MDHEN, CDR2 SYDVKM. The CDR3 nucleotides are TGTGCCAGCAGTTTGGGAGGGGTGTCTGGAAACACCATATATTTT. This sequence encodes CASSLGGVSGNTIYF. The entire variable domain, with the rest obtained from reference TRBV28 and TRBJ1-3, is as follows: DVKVTQSSRYLVKRTGEKVFLECVQDMDHENMFWYRQDPGLGLRLIYFSYDVKMKEKGDIPEGYSVSREKKERFSLILESASTNQTSMYLCASSLGGVSGNTIYFGEGSWLTVV.